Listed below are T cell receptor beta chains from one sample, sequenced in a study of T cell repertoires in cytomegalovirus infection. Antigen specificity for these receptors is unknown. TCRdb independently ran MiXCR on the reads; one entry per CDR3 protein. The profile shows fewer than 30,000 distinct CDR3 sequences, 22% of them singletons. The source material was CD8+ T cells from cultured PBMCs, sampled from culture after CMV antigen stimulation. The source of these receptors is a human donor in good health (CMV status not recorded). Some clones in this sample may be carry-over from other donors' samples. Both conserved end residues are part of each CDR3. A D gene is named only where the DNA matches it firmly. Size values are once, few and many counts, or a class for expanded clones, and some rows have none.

CDR3 protein: CASSGQGRDTDTQYF
CDR3 DNA: TGTGCCAGCAGCGGACAGGGTCGAGACACAGATACGCAGTATTTT
J gene: TRBJ2-3
V gene: TRBV7-2
D gene: TRBD1
clone size: NA

CDR3 protein: CASSLSFGLSTDTQYF
CDR3 DNA: TGTGCCAGCAGCTTAAGTTTCGGCCTTAGCACAGATACGCAGTATTTT
J gene: TRBJ2-3
V gene: TRBV5-4
D gene: NA
clone size: NA

CDR3 protein: CASSYDFPGSTEAFF
CDR3 DNA: TGTGCCAGCAGTTACGACTTTCCAGGAAGCACTGAAGCTTTCTTT
J gene: TRBJ1-1
V gene: TRBV6-2/TRBV6-3
D gene: NA
clone size: NA

CDR3 protein: CASSPVWSTDTQYF
CDR3 DNA: TGTGCCAGCAGTCCGGTCTGGAGCACAGATACGCAGTATTTT
J gene: TRBJ2-3
V gene: TRBV6-5
D gene: NA
clone size: NA

CDR3 protein: CASSSIPQRGGPGELFF
CDR3 DNA: TGTGCCAGCAGTTCCATACCACAGCGGGGGGGCCCCGGGGAGCTGTTTTTT
J gene: TRBJ2-2
V gene: TRBV6-2/TRBV6-3
D gene: TRBD2
clone size: NA

CDR3 protein: CASSPSDRTSGVGYTF
CDR3 DNA: TGTGCCAGCAGCCCAAGCGACAGGACCTCTGGGGTTGGCTACACCTTC
J gene: TRBJ1-2
V gene: TRBV7-2
D gene: NA
clone size: few

CDR3 protein: CASSFSFSLFSGTGPIYNEQFF
CDR3 DNA: TGTGCCAGCAGCTTTAGCTTCTCCTTGTTTTCGGGGACCGGGCCGATCTACAATGAGCAGTTCTTC
J gene: TRBJ2-1
V gene: TRBV7-9
D gene: NA
clone size: many

CDR3 protein: CASSYSGAGGSHEQFF
CDR3 DNA: TGTGCCAGCAGTTACTCAGGGGCAGGGGGCTCGCATGAGCAGTTCTTC
J gene: TRBJ2-1
V gene: TRBV6-5
D gene: TRBD1
clone size: NA

CDR3 protein: CASSASGTGWAETQYF
CDR3 DNA: TGTGCCAGCAGTGCCTCCGGGACAGGATGGGCGGAGACCCAGTACTTC
J gene: TRBJ2-5
V gene: TRBV6-1
D gene: TRBD1
clone size: NA

CDR3 protein: CASSVGRGLQPNTEAFF
CDR3 DNA: TGTGCCAGCAGTGTGGGCAGGGGGTTACAGCCGAACACTGAAGCTTTCTTT
J gene: TRBJ1-1
V gene: TRBV25-1
D gene: TRBD1
clone size: NA

CDR3 protein: CASYGGWADYGYTF
CDR3 DNA: TGTGCCAGCTACGGAGGGTGGGCAGACTATGGCTACACCTTC
J gene: TRBJ1-2
V gene: TRBV7-9
D gene: NA
clone size: NA

CDR3 protein: CAISESAIRTGVSYEQYF
CDR3 DNA: TGTGCCATCAGTGAGTCGGCAATTAGGACAGGGGTCTCCTACGAGCAGTACTTC
J gene: TRBJ2-7
V gene: TRBV10-3
D gene: TRBD1
clone size: many

CDR3 protein: CASSYSISGATEAFF
CDR3 DNA: TGTGCCAGCAGTTACTCGATTTCGGGTGCCACTGAAGCTTTCTTT
J gene: TRBJ1-1
V gene: TRBV6-5
D gene: NA
clone size: once

CDR3 protein: CASSPGGTDTQYF
CDR3 DNA: TGTGCCAGCAGCCCGGGGGGCACAGATACGCAGTATTTT
J gene: TRBJ2-3
V gene: TRBV7-2
D gene: NA
clone size: many

CDR3 protein: CASSLSGLGNQPQHF
CDR3 DNA: TGTGCCAGCAGCTTATCTGGCCTTGGCAATCAGCCCCAGCATTTT
J gene: TRBJ1-5
V gene: TRBV7-6
D gene: NA
clone size: many

CDR3 protein: CASSSAVGARGRREQYF
CDR3 DNA: TGTGCCAGCAGTTCCGCCGTGGGGGCCAGGGGGCGAAGGGAGCAGTACTTC
J gene: TRBJ2-7
V gene: TRBV7-8
D gene: TRBD1
clone size: few

CDR3 protein: CASSYAPEPGELFF
CDR3 DNA: TGTGCCAGCAGTTACGCCCCCGAGCCCGGGGAGCTGTTTTTT
J gene: TRBJ2-2
V gene: TRBV6-5
D gene: NA
clone size: medium-sized

CDR3 protein: CASSPQDRANTGELFF
CDR3 DNA: TGTGCCAGCAGTCCTCAGGACAGAGCGAACACCGGGGAGCTGTTTTTT
J gene: TRBJ2-2
V gene: TRBV12-3/TRBV12-4
D gene: NA
clone size: few

CDR3 protein: CASSPSVAGANVLTF
CDR3 DNA: TGTGCCAGCTCACCCTCGGTGGCTGGGGCCAACGTCCTGACTTTC
J gene: TRBJ2-6
V gene: TRBV18
D gene: NA
clone size: few

CDR3 protein: CASSVGGTAYEQYF
CDR3 DNA: TGTGCCAGCAGCGTTGGGGGAACAGCCTACGAGCAGTACTTC
J gene: TRBJ2-7
V gene: TRBV9
D gene: NA
clone size: NA

CDR3 protein: CASSFSRAPSTDTQYF
CDR3 DNA: TGTGCCAGCAGCTTTTCGCGCGCTCCGTCCACAGATACGCAGTATTTT
J gene: TRBJ2-3
V gene: TRBV5-6
D gene: NA
clone size: NA

CDR3 protein: CSVGDRDPGYTF
CDR3 DNA: TGCAGCGTTGGGGACAGGGACCCCGGCTACACCTTC
J gene: TRBJ1-2
V gene: TRBV29-1
D gene: TRBD1
clone size: few

CDR3 protein: CASSPIYRSGANVLTF
CDR3 DNA: TGTGCCAGTAGTCCCATCTACCGCTCTGGGGCCAACGTCCTGACTTTC
J gene: TRBJ2-6
V gene: TRBV19
D gene: NA
clone size: NA

CDR3 protein: CAISQDASTDTQYF
CDR3 DNA: TGTGCCATCTCCCAGGACGCTAGCACAGATACGCAGTATTTT
J gene: TRBJ2-3
V gene: TRBV10-3
D gene: NA
clone size: NA

CDR3 protein: CASSLLLRLSSGGSLTDTQYF
CDR3 DNA: TGTGCCAGCAGCTTATTACTACGCCTATCTAGCGGGGGCTCACTAACAGATACGCAGTATTTT
J gene: TRBJ2-3
V gene: TRBV7-2
D gene: TRBD2
clone size: many

CDR3 protein: CSAGAGVWNTEAFF
CDR3 DNA: TGCAGTGCTGGGGCCGGAGTCTGGAACACTGAAGCTTTCTTT
J gene: TRBJ1-1
V gene: TRBV20-1
D gene: NA
clone size: NA

CDR3 protein: CASSQGLARETQYF
CDR3 DNA: TGTGCCAGCAGCCAGGGACTAGCTCGAGAGACCCAGTACTTC
J gene: TRBJ2-5
V gene: TRBV4-2
D gene: TRBD2
clone size: NA

CDR3 protein: CASSHSLNQPQHF
CDR3 DNA: TGTGCCAGCAGTCACAGCTTGAATCAGCCCCAGCATTTT
J gene: TRBJ1-5
V gene: TRBV25-1
D gene: NA
clone size: few

CDR3 protein: CASTPDNGNTIYF
CDR3 DNA: TGTGCCAGCACCCCGGACAACGGAAACACCATATATTTT
J gene: TRBJ1-3
V gene: TRBV12-3/TRBV12-4
D gene: NA
clone size: NA

CDR3 protein: CASSPAGATDTQYF
CDR3 DNA: TGTGCCAGCTCCCCAGCGGGGGCCACAGATACGCAGTATTTT
J gene: TRBJ2-3
V gene: TRBV11-1
D gene: TRBD2
clone size: many

CDR3 protein: CSAIPGTETDTQYF
CDR3 DNA: TGCAGTGCTATTCCGGGAACGGAGACAGATACGCAGTATTTT
J gene: TRBJ2-3
V gene: TRBV20-1
D gene: NA
clone size: NA